The entry below gives a single TCR beta chain sequence along with its context. The source of the sample is a study of cytomegalovirus exposure and HLA in healthy donors. Primers: 60 Vbeta forward and 13 Jbeta reverse. Sequencing was performed with immunoSEQ multiplex PCR; in TCRdb, only in-frame clones are kept and a portion is missing. This sample's clone table lists about 190,000 clones. The CDR3 totals 14 residues. The V gene lost 3 bases and the J gene lost 7 bases, with 16 bases spanning the gap. Germline CDR1 is SGHNT and CDR2 is YENEEA. The sequencing input was PBMCs. This sequence joins TRBV11-3 and TRBJ2-7; D perhaps matches TRBD2 (5 bases). This receptor was obtained from a woman aged 25 to 45 in good health and CMV-seropositive. Here the CDR3 reads CASSFGRSSGEQYF. Written as DNA, the CDR3 is TGTGCCAGCAGCTTTGGTCGCTCCTCGGGGGAGCAGTACTTC.